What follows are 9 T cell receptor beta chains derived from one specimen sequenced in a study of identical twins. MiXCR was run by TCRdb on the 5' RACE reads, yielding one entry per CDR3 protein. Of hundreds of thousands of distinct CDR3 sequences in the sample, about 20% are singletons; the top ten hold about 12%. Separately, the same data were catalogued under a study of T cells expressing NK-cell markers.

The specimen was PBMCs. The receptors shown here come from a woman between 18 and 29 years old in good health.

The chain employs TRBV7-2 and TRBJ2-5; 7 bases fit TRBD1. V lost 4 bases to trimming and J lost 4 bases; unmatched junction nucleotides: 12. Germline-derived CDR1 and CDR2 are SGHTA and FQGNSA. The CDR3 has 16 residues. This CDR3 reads CASSSSRGTARETQYF. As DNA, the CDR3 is TGTGCCAGCAGCTCTAGTAGAGGGACAGCCCGAGAGACCCAGTACTTC. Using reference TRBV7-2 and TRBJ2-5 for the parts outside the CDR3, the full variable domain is GAGVSQSPSNKVTEKGKDVELRCDPISGHTALYWYRQSLGQGLEFLIYFQGNSAPDKSGLPSDRFSAERTGGSVSTLTIQRTQQEDSAVYLCASSSSRGTARETQYFGPGTRLLVL.

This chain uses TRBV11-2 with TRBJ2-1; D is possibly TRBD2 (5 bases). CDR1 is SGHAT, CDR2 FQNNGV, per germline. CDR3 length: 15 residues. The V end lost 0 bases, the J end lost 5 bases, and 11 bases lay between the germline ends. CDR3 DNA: TGTGCCAGCAGCTTAGATTCCCGGGGAGACAATGAGCAGTTCTTC. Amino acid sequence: CASSLDSRGDNEQFF.

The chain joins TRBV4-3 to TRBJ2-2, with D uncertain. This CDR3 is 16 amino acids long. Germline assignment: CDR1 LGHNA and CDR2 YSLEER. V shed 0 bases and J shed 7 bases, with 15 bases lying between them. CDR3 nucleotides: TGCGCCAGCAGCCAAGAGGGCCTTTCAAGCCGCGGGGAGCTGTTTTTT. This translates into CASSQEGLSSRGELFF.

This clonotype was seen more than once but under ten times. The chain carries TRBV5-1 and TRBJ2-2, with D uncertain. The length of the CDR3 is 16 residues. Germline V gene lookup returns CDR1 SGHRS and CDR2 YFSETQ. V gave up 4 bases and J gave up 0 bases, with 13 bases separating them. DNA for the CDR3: TGCGCCAGCAGCCCACCTGGGGTGTCGAACACCGGGGAGCTGTTTTTT. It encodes CASSPPGVSNTGELFF.

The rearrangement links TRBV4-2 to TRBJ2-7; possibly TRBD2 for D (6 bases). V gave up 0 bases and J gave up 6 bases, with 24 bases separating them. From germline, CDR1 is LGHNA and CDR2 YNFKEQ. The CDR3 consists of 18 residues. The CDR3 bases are TGTGCCAGCAGCCAAGAAGACTCCGCCGCGGGACTTTCCCCCGAGCAGTACTTC. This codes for CASSQEDSAAGLSPEQYF.

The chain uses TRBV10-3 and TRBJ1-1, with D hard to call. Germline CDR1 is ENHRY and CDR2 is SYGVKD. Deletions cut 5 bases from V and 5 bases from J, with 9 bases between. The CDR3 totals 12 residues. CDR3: CAISSRVTEAFF. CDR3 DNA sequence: TGTGCCATCAGTAGCCGGGTTACTGAAGCTTTCTTT.

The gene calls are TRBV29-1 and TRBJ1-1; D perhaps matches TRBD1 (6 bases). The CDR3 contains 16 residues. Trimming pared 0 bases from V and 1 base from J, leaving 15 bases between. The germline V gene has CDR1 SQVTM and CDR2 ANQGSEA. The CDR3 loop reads CSVEDQLGQPNTEAFF. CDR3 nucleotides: TGCAGCGTTGAAGATCAACTAGGACAGCCGAACACTGAAGCTTTCTTT.

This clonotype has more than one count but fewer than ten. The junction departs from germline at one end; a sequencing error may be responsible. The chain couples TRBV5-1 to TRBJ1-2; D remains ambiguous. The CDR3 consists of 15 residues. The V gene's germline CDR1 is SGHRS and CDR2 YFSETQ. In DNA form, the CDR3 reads TGCGCCAGCAGCCACTCGGGCAGGTCCGGCTATCGCTACACCTTC. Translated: CASSHSGRSGYRYTF.

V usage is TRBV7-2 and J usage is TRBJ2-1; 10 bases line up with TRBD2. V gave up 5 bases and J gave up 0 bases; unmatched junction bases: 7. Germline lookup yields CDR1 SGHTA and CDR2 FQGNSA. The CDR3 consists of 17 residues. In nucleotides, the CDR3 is TGTGCCAGCAGCGGACCTGCTAGCGGGAGCTCCTACAATGAGCAGTTCTTC. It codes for CASSGPASGSSYNEQFF.